Given below is one T cell receptor beta chain in context. This record comes from a study of control samples from healthy donors and cancer patients. Some clones are missing from TCRdb's copy, which holds only in-frame ones; the method was immunoSEQ multiplex PCR. Altogether around 190,000 clones are present, nearly 90% being singletons, with the ten largest covering approximately 1.5%. The V gene lost 9 bases and the J gene lost 7 bases, with 27 bases spanning the gap. CDR1 is MNHEY and CDR2 is SMNVEV in the germline V gene (reference sequence). The CDR3 runs to 16 residues. The chain recombines TRBV27 with TRBJ1-1; weak D call: TRBD1 (6 bases). The receptor was derived from a woman aged 45-59 years in good health. Sequencing was carried out using blood. The CDR3 here is CASQLSPGQQSGEAFF. The CDR3 bases are TGTGCCAGTCAGCTTAGCCCCGGACAGCAGTCGGGTGAAGCTTTCTTT.